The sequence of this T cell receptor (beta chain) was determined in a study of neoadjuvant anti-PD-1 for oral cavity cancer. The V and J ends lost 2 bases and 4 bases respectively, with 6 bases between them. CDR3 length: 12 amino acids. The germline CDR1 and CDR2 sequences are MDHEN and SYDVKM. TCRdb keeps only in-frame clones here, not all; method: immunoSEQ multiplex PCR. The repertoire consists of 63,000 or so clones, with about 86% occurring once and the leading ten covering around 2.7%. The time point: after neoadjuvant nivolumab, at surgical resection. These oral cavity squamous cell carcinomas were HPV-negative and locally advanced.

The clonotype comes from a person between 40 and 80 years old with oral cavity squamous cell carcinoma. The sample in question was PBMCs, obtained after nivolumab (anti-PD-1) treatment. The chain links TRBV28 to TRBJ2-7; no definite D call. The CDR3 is CASSLTGYEQYF. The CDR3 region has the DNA TGTGCCAGCAGTTTAACGGGTTACGAGCAGTACTTC.